The sequence of this TCR beta chain was determined in a study of T cells expressing NK-cell markers. Across the whole study: The sequencing cohort of eight donors included seven HCMV-seropositive individuals and one seronegative individual. Study-wide results and caveats: The leading position in the CD3+CD56-NKG2C+ fraction of a handful of donors also went to these clonotypes. Unclear, still, was the HCMV specificity of the expanded NKG2C+ T cell clones.

The CDR3 length is 16 residues. Note on this clonotype: Its antigen is unidentified.

Scientists made TCR beta cDNA using 5'RACE template switching with UMIs. TCRdb processed the 5' RACE reads again and assigns one entry to each CDR3 protein, with no DNA. There are 500,000 to 700,000 distinct CDR3 sequences in the sample, with approximately 3.6% held by the top ten. The source material was blood T cells: a sorted CD56 or NKG2C T cell subset, CD4+ or CD8+ T cells, or bulk PBMC T cells (not recorded which). The chain uses TRBV12-3 or TRBV12-4 and TRBJ2-7; TCRdb designates TRBD2, a call that cannot be tested without DNA. The TCR originated in a young man in good health. This chain's CDR3 is CASKPSKTSGSYEQYF.